The sequence of this TCR beta chain was determined in a study of shared clonotypes between healthy human individuals. Each cell subset's genomic DNA was divided evenly among several immunoSEQ plates. In the sorted-subset replicate PCRs, approximately 200 ng DNA, roughly 30,000 T cell genomes, was used. Repertoires were generated with immunoSEQ multiplex PCR, while TCRdb's copy carries only in-frame clones and drops some. The sample lists approximately 840,000 clones, approximately 97% occurring once. Overall study results and limits: It was expected that sequencing depth would affect clonotype sharing among donors. Memory subsets had estimated richness that was generally smaller than that of naive subsets.

This clone is a singleton in its sample. Its antigen is unknown. Naive CD8 isolation took CD45RO-negative cells positively selected for CCR7 and excluded terminally differentiated effector memory CD45RA+ cells. CDR1 and CDR2 (germline): LNHDA, SQIVND (reference sequence). The germline V and J ends were trimmed by 6 bases and 1 base, with 7 bases remaining between them. This CDR3 has 13 amino acids. The receptor was derived from a man aged 30-40 years in good health. Sequenced: naive CD8+ T cells sorted from blood. The chain employs TRBV19 and TRBJ2-1, with D hard to call. CDR3 in DNA: TGTGCCAGTAGCATGACTTCCTACAATGAGCAGTTCTTC. It is translated as CASSMTSYNEQFF.